This T cell receptor beta chain is drawn from a study of blood T cell repertoires in COVID-19. Source study methods: Reference gene primers were amplified, and this amplification served to estimate nucleated cell counts. Some clones are missing from TCRdb's copy, which holds only in-frame ones; the method was immunoSEQ multiplex PCR. The DNA gave D and trimming, while V, J and clone size come from that table. This table holds around 300,000 clones, around 89% found once. This CDR3 region has 13 residues. The clonotype was recovered from a woman aged 40-49 years with acute or convalescent COVID-19. This chain joins TRBV21-1 and TRBJ1-5; no DNA check was done on the table's D call, TRBD1. TRBV21-1 is marked as a pseudogene. The specimen was peripheral blood. The CDR3 DNA sequence: TGTGCCAGCCAGAGACAGGTCAATCAGCCCCAGCATTTT. Amino acids: CASQRQVNQPQHF.